The 21 T cell receptor beta chains presented below share a single source sample, sequenced in a study of T cell responses to AZD1222 COVID-19 vaccine. Clones were sequenced by immunoSEQ multiplex PCR, and TCRdb holds only the in-frame ones, with some missing. The table has 150,000 or so clones, over 80% seen once. Here the sequenced sample was peripheral blood, taken 28 days after the second dose of the MenACWY control vaccine. The receptor set was obtained from an adult who received the MenACWY meningococcal vaccine as a control.

Written as DNA, the CDR3 is TGTGCCAGCTCACCAACAGGGGGCCTTTTGACGGATGAAAAACTGTTTTTT. It translates to CASSPTGGLLTDEKLFF. The rearrangement links TRBV18 to TRBJ1-4; TRBD1 agrees at 9 bases. Per the germline V gene, CDR1 is KGHSH and CDR2 is LQKENI. The CDR3 consists of 17 residues. Trimming removed 2 bases from V and 6 bases from J; junction bases left unmatched: 10.

This clone was observed once. This sequence joins TRBV28 and TRBJ2-5; no definite D call. Trimming stripped 8 bases from V and 5 bases from J, with 9 bases between. The CDR3 contains 11 residues. CDR1 and CDR2 (germline): MDHEN, SYDVKM. CDR3: CASVHLETQYF. CDR3 bases: TGTGCCAGCGTGCACCTGGAGACCCAGTACTTC.

V usage is TRBV7-9 and J usage is TRBJ1-1; D is undetermined. Per germline, CDR1 SEHNR and CDR2 FQNEAQ (reference sequence). CDR3 length equals 13 residues. Trimming took off 1 base at V and 1 base at J, with 4 bases between the two ends. Here the CDR3 DNA reads TGTGCCAGCAGCTTAGTCACGAACACTGAAGCTTTCTTT. Residues: CASSLVTNTEAFF.

V gene TRBV29-1 combines with J gene TRBJ2-7; 14 bases are shared with TRBD2. In germline, CDR1 is SQVTM, CDR2 ANQGSEA. This CDR3 is built from 15 residues. V trimming: 2 bases; J trimming: 3 bases; junction bases outside the gene matches: 3. The CDR3 loop reads CSVEWGTSGSYEQYF. CDR3 DNA sequence: TGCAGCGTTGAATGGGGGACTAGCGGGAGCTACGAGCAGTACTTC.

The chain employs TRBV10-3 and TRBJ2-3; 10 nucleotides align to TRBD2. CDR3 length: 14 residues. CDR1 and CDR2 from the germline V gene are ENHRY and SYGVKD. V shed 9 bases and J 0 bases; nucleotides not matched to a gene: 3. In DNA form, the CDR3 reads TGTGCCATTACTAGCGGGACTAGCACAGATACGCAGTATTTT. It translates to CAITSGTSTDTQYF.

Notes on this clone: One junction end disagrees with the germline gene, perhaps due to a read error. This chain uses TRBV10-3 with TRBJ2-1, with D perhaps matching TRBD1 (6 bases). This CDR3 comprises 14 residues. The germline CDR1 and CDR2 sequences are ENHRY and SYGVKD. CDR3 amino acids: CATSTDSSYNEQFF. The CDR3 DNA follows: TGTGCCACCAGTACGGACAGCTCCTACAATGAGCAGTTCTTC.

The CDR3 bases are TGTGCCAGCAGCCCAAAGGTGAATAGCGGGAAAGACGGGGAGTTCTTC. It codes for CASSPKVNSGKDGEFF. The chain couples TRBV4-2 to TRBJ2-1; 8 bases match TRBD2. The junction had 19 bases not matched to a gene; V was cut back by 4 bases and J by 14 bases. Germline assignment: CDR1 LGHNA and CDR2 YNFKEQ. The CDR3 extends over 16 amino acids.

The gene calls are TRBV28 and TRBJ1-4, with 9 bases identical to TRBD1. The CDR3 loop spans 14 amino acids. After removal of 4 bases from V and 10 bases from J, the junction contained 7 bases not matched to a gene. Germline CDR1 and CDR2: MDHEN and SYDVKM. The CDR3: CASSSGQGRVKLFF. The CDR3 coding sequence is TGTGCCAGCAGTTCAGGACAGGGGAGGGTAAAACTGTTTTTT.

The rearrangement links TRBV18 to TRBJ1-5; no clear D. CDR3 length: 14 residues. CDR1 and CDR2 from the germline V gene are KGHSH and LQKENI. Trimming shortened V by 6 bases and J by 4 bases, and 13 bases separated the two germline ends. CDR3 region: CASSGNMENQPQHF. CDR3 nucleotide sequence: TGTGCCAGCTCGGGTAACATGGAGAATCAGCCCCAGCATTTT.

The rearrangement links TRBV3-1 (or the pseudogene TRBV3-2) to TRBJ2-7; D is unclear. The V end lost 2 bases, the J end lost 6 bases, and 17 bases lay between the germline ends. The germline V gene has CDR1 LGHDT and CDR2 YNNKEL (reference sequence). The CDR3 consists of 15 residues. CDR3: CASSQKADLRLEQYF. The CDR3 nucleotides are TGTGCCAGCAGCCAAAAGGCAGACCTTCGGCTCGAGCAGTACTTC.

This sequence joins TRBV28 and TRBJ2-7, with TRBD2 identical over 10 bases. The germline gives CDR1 MDHEN, CDR2 SYDVKM. The V and J ends lost 6 bases and 2 bases, in that order; junction bases with no gene match: 4. This CDR3 region has 14 residues. CDR3 nucleotides: TGTGCCAGCAGGGGAGCGGGAGGGCCCTACGAGCAGTACTTC. Amino acid sequence: CASRGAGGPYEQYF.

The V gene is TRBV4-1, the J gene TRBJ2-6; TRBD1 might be the D (5 bases). The V end was cut by 6 bases, the J end by 4 bases, with 7 bases between. Germline CDR1 reads MGHRA; CDR2 reads YSYEKL. The CDR3 is 13 residues long. Here the CDR3 reads CASRRTGANVLTF. The DNA for the CDR3 is TGCGCCAGCAGGAGGACAGGGGCCAACGTCCTGACTTTC.

The chain is built from TRBV4-3 and TRBJ2-7; possibly TRBD2 for D (6 bases). Germline V gene data show CDR1 as LGHNA and CDR2 as YSLEER. Trimming took off 3 bases at V and 3 bases at J, with 9 bases between the two ends. The CDR3 is 13 amino acids. In DNA form, the CDR3 reads TGCGCCAGCAGCCAGGTGGGGGGCTACGAGCAGTACTTC. Its translation: CASSQVGGYEQYF.

This chain links TRBV25-1 with TRBJ1-3; no reliable D call. The germline V gene encodes CDR1 MGHDK and CDR2 SYGVNS. The CDR3 extends over 16 amino acids. V lost 0 bases and J lost 0, with 9 bases in between. The CDR3 nucleotides are TGTGCCAGCAGTGAATATCGGACGGTCTCTGGAAACACCATATATTTT. Protein sequence: CASSEYRTVSGNTIYF. Full variable domain (remainder filled in from reference TRBV25-1 and TRBJ1-3): EADIYQTPRYLVIGTGKKITLECSQTMGHDKMYWYQQDPGMELHLIHYSYGVNSTEKGDLSSESTVSRIRTEHFPLTLESARPSHTSQYLCASSEYRTVSGNTIYFGEGSWLTVV.

CDR3 sequence reads: CASSENALPREQYF. CDR3 bases: TGTGCCAGCAGCGAGAACGCCCTCCCCCGGGAGCAGTACTTC. The chain has TRBV9 and TRBJ2-7; D remains unclear. CDR1 SGDLS and CDR2 YYNGEE come from the germline V gene. The CDR3 totals 14 residues. Deletions cut 3 bases from V and 7 bases from J, with 17 bases between.

This chain joins TRBV28 and TRBJ1-1; D not certain. Trimming stripped 1 base from V and 3 bases from J, with 6 bases between. There are 13 residues in the CDR3. CDR1 is MDHEN and CDR2 is SYDVKM in the germline V gene. The chain's CDR3 is CASSLFGDTEAFF. In nucleotides, the CDR3 is TGTGCCAGCAGTTTATTCGGGGACACTGAAGCTTTCTTT.

J is TRBJ1-1 and V is TRBV2, with D possibly matching TRBD1 (6 bases). This CDR3 has 14 amino acids. The germline V gene has CDR1 SNHLY and CDR2 FYNNEI. The V end was cut by 6 bases, the J end by 0 bases, with 11 bases between. CDR3 DNA: TGTGCCAGCAGCCCACAGGGTATGAACACTGAAGCTTTCTTT. It encodes CASSPQGMNTEAFF.

V gene TRBV7-3 combines with J gene TRBJ1-1; 9 nucleotides agree with TRBD1. Germline loops: CDR1 SGHTA, CDR2 FQGTGA. The CDR3 contains 16 residues. V gave up 3 bases and J gave up 4 bases; unmatched junction bases: 9. The CDR3 here is CASSFTGQGSGTEAFF. The CDR3 nucleotides are TGTGCCAGCAGCTTTACCGGACAGGGGAGTGGCACTGAAGCTTTCTTT.

This chain uses TRBV7-2 with TRBJ2-7; D unclear. CDR1 is SGHTA and CDR2 is FQGNSA in the germline V gene. The CDR3 covers 12 residues. V shed 2 bases and J shed 6 bases, with 8 bases lying between them. CDR3 in amino acids: CASSLTKVEQYF. The CDR3 nucleotides read TGTGCCAGCAGCTTAACGAAGGTCGAGCAGTACTTC.

The chain joins TRBV30 to TRBJ2-7; possible D gene TRBD1, 6 bases. CDR1 and CDR2 (germline): GTSNPN, SVGIG (reference sequence). Deletions cut 4 bases from V and 6 bases from J, with 28 bases between. The CDR3 covers 17 residues. This CDR3 is CAWKYGAQGETVSEQYF. The CDR3 nucleotides are TGTGCCTGGAAATATGGAGCACAGGGAGAAACGGTCTCCGAGCAGTACTTC.

J is TRBJ1-1 and V is TRBV29-1; D gene unclear. This CDR3 has 13 amino acids. The germline V and J ends were trimmed by 4 bases and 3 bases, with 12 bases remaining between them. Germline V gene data show CDR1 as SQVTM and CDR2 as ANQGSEA. The CDR3 here is CSVVADTYTEAFF. CDR3 sequence (DNA): TGCAGCGTTGTGGCGGATACCTACACTGAAGCTTTCTTT.